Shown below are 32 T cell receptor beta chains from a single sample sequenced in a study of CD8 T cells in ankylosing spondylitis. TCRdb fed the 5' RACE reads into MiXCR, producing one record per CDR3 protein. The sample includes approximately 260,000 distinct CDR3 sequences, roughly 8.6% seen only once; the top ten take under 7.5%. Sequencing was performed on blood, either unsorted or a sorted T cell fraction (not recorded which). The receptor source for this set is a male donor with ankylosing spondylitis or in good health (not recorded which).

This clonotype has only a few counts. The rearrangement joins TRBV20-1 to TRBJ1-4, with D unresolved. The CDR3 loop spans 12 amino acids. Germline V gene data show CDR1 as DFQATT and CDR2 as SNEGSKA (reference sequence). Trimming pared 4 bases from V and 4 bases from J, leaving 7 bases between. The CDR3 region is CSATRFNEKLFF. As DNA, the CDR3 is TGCAGTGCTACCCGTTTTAATGAAAAACTGTTTTTT.

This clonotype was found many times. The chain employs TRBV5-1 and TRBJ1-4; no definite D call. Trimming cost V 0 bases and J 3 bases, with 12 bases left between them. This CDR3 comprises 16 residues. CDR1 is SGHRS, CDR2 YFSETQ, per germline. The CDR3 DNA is TGCGCCAGCAGCTTGGACCCGCTCCAATCTAATGAAAAACTGTTTTTT. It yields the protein CASSLDPLQSNEKLFF.

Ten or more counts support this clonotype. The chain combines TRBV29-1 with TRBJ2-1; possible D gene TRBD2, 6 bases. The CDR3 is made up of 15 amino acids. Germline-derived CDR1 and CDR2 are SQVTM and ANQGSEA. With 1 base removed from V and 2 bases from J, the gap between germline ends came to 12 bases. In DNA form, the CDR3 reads TGCAGCGTTGAAGGGACCGGGAGAACCTACAATGAGCAGTTCTTC. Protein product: CSVEGTGRTYNEQFF.

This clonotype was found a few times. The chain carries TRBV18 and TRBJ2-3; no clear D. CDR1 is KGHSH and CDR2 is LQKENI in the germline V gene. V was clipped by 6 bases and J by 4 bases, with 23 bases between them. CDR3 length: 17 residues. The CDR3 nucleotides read TGTGCCAGCTCCCAAGCACGGTGGGGTCCCCCCGCAGATACGCAGTATTTT. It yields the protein CASSQARWGPPADTQYF.

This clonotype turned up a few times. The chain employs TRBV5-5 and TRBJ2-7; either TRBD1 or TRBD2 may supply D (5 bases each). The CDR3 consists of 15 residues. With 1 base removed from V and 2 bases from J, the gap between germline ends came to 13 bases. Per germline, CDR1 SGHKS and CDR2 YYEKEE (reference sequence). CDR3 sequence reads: CASSLYGTEPYEQYF. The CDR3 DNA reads TGTGCCAGCAGCTTGTATGGGACGGAACCCTACGAGCAGTACTTC.

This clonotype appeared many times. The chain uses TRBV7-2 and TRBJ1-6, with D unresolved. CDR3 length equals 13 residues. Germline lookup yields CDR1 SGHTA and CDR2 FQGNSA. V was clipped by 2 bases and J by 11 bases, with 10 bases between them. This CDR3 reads CASSLNPIPPLHF. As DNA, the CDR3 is TGTGCCAGCAGCTTAAACCCCATCCCACCCCTCCACTTT.

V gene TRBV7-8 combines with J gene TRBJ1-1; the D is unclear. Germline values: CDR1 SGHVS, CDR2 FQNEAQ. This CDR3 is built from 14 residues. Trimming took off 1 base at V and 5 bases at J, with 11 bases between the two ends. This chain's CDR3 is CASSLVLSRTEAFF. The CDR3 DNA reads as TGTGCCAGCAGCTTAGTTCTCAGCCGGACTGAAGCTTTCTTT.

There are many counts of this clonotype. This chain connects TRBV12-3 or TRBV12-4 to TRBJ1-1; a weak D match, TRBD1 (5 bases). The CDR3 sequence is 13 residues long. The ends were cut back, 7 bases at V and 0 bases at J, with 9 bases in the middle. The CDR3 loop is CASTGLMNTEAFF. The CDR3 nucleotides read TGTGCCAGCACGGGACTGATGAACACTGAAGCTTTCTTT.

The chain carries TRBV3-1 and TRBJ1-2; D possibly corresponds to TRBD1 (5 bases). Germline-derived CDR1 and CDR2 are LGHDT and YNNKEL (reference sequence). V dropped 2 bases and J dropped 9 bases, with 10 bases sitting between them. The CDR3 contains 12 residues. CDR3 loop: CASSQPGGSYTF. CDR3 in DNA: TGTGCCAGCAGCCAACCGGGGGGAAGCTACACCTTC.

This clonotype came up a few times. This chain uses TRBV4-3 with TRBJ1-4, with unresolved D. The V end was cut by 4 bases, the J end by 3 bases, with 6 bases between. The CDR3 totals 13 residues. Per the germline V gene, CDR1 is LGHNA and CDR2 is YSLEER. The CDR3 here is CASSRSANEKLFF. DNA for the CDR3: TGCGCCAGCAGCCGATCCGCTAATGAAAAACTGTTTTTT.

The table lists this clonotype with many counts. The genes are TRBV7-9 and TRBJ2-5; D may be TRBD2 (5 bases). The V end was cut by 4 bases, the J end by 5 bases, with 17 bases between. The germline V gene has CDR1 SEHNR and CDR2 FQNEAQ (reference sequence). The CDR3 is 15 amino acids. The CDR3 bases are TGTGCCAGCAGCTCCGGGCCCGGGGTTCGGGAGACCCAGTACTTC. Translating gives CASSSGPGVRETQYF.

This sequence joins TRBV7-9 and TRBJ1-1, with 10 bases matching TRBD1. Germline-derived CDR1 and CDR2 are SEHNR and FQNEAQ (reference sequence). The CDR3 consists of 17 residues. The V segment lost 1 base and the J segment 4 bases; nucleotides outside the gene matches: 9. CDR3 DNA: TGTGCCAGCAGCTTAGTGGGGACAGGGGCGGGAATCACTGAAGCTTTCTTT. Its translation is CASSLVGTGAGITEAFF. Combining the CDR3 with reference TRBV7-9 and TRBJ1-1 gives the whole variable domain DTGVSQNPRHKITKRGQNVTFRCDPISEHNRLYWYRQTLGQGPEFLTYFQNEAQLEKSRLLSDRFSAERPKGSFSTLEIQRTEQGDSAMYLCASSLVGTGAGITEAFFGQGTRLTVV.

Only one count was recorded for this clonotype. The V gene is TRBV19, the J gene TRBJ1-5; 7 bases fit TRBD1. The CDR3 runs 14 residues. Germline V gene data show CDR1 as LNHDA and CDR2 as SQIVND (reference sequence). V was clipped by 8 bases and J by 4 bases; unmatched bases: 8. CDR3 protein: CASGWTGRNQPQHF. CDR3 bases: TGTGCCAGTGGATGGACAGGCCGTAATCAGCCCCAGCATTTT.

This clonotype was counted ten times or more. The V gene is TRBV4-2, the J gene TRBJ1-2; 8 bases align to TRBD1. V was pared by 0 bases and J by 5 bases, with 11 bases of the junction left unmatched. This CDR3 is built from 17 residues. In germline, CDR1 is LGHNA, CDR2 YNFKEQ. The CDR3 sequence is CASSQELVQGAGYGYTF. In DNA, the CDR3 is TGTGCCAGCAGCCAAGAGTTGGTGCAGGGGGCAGGGTATGGCTACACCTTC.

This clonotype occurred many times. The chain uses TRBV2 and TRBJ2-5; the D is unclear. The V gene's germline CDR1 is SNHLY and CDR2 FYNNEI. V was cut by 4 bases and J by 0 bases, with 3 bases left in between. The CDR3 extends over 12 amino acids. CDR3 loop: CASSVDQETQYF. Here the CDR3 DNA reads TGTGCCAGCAGTGTCGACCAAGAGACCCAGTACTTC.

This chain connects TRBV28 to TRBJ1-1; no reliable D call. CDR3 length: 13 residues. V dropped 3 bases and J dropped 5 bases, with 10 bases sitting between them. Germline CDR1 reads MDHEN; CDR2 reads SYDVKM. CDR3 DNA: TGTGCCAGCAGTTTGGGGTTTCCGACTGAAGCTTTCTTT. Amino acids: CASSLGFPTEAFF. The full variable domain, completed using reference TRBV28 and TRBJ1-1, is DVKVTQSSRYLVKRTGEKVFLECVQDMDHENMFWYRQDPGLGLRLIYFSYDVKMKEKGDIPEGYSVSREKKERFSLILESASTNQTSMYLCASSLGFPTEAFFGQGTRLTVV.

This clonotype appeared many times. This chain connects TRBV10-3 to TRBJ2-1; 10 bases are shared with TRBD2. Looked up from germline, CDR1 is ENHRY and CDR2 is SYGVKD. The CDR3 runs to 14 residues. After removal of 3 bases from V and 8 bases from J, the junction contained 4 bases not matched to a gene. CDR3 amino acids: CAISDPSGGDEQFF. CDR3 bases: TGTGCCATCAGTGACCCTAGCGGGGGTGATGAGCAGTTCTTC.

For the CDR3, the DNA is TGTGCCAGCAGCTCCTCCGATTCCCGACGCCCTGGGGCCAACGTCCTGACTTTC. It specifies CASSSSDSRRPGANVLTF. V gene TRBV11-1 combines with J gene TRBJ2-6; no clear D gene. CDR1 is SGHAT and CDR2 is FQDESV in the germline V gene (reference sequence). This CDR3 is built from 18 residues. V lost 4 bases and J 2 bases, leaving 18 bases between the germline ends. The full variable domain, its missing parts supplied by reference TRBV11-1 and TRBJ2-6, is EAEVAQSPRYKITEKSQAVAFWCDPISGHATLYWYRQILGQGPELLVQFQDESVVDDSQLPKDRFSAERLKGVDSTLKIQPAELGDSAMYLCASSSSDSRRPGANVLTFGAGSRLTVL.

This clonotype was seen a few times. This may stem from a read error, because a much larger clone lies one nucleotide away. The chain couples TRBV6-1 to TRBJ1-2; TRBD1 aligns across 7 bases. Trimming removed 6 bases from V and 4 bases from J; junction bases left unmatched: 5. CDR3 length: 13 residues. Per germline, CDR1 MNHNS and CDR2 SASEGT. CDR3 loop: CASSSGQRYGYTF. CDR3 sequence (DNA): TGTGCCAGCAGCTCGGGACAGCGCTATGGCTACACCTTC.

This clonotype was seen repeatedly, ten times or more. CDR3 region: CASSPGGVLTTGELFF. As DNA, the CDR3 is TGCGCCAGCAGCCCGGGTGGGGTTTTGACCACCGGGGAGCTGTTTTTT. The rearrangement uses TRBV5-1 and TRBJ2-2; no clear D gene. The CDR3 is 16 amino acids. Trimming cost V 4 bases and J 4 bases, with 17 bases left between them. Per the germline V gene, CDR1 is SGHRS and CDR2 is YFSETQ.

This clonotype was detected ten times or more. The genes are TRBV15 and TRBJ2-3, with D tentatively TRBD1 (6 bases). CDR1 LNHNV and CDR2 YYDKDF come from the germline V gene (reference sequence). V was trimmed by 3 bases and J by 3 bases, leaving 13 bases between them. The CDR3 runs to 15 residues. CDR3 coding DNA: TGTGCCACCAGCAGTCCCGGACAGACAACAGATACGCAGTATTTT. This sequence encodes CATSSPGQTTDTQYF.

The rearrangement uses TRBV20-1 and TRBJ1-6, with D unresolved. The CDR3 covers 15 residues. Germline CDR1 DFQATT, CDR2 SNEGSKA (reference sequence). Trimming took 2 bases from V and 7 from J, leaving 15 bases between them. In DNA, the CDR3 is TGCAGTGCTAGACCAACGGGCCCCGCGAATTCACCCCTCCACTTT. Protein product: CSARPTGPANSPLHF.

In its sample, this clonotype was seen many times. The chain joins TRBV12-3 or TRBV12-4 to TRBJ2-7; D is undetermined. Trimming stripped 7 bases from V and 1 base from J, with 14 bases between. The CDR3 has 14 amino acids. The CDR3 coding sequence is TGTGCCAGCAAGGTTGGCGAGAGTTCCTACGAGCAGTACTTC. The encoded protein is CASKVGESSYEQYF.

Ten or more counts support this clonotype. CDR3 bases: TGCAGTGCCGACCCTAGCGGGTCTAGCACAGATACGCAGTATTTT. Translation gives CSADPSGSSTDTQYF. V is TRBV20-1 and J is TRBJ2-3, with TRBD2 matching over 8 bases. With 6 bases clipped from V and 0 bases from J, the junction kept 8 bases outside the gene matches. The CDR3 covers 15 residues. The germline gives CDR1 DFQATT, CDR2 SNEGSKA (reference sequence).

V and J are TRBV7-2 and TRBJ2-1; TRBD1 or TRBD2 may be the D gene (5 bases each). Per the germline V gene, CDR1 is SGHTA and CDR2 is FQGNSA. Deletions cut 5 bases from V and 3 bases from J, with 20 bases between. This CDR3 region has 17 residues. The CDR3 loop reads CASSAPGPPLVYNEQFF. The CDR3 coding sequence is TGTGCCAGCAGCGCCCCGGGACCGCCCCTGGTCTACAATGAGCAGTTCTTC.

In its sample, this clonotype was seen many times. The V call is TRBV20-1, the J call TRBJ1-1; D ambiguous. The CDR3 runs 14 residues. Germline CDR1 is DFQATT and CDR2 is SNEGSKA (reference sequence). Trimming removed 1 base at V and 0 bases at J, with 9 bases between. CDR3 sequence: CSARVPELNTEAFF. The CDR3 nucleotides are TGCAGTGCTAGAGTACCGGAACTGAACACTGAAGCTTTCTTT.

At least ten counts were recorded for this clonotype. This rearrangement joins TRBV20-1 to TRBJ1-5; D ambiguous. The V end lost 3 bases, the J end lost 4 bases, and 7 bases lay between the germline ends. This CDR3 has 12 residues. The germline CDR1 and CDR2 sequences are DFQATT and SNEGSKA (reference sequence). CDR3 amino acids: CSASGPNQPQHF. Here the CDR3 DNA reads TGCAGTGCTAGCGGGCCGAATCAGCCCCAGCATTTT.

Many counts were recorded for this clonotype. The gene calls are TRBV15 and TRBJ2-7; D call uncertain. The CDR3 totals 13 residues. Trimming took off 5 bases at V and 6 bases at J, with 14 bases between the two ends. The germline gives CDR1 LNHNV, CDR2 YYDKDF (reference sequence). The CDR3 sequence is CATSPRKGGEQYF. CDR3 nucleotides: TGTGCCACCAGCCCCAGGAAGGGTGGCGAGCAGTACTTC.

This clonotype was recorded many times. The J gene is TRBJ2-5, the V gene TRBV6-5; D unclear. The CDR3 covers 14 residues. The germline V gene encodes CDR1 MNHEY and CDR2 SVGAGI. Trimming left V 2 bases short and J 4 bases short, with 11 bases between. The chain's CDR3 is CASSYAKGRETQYF. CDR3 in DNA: TGTGCCAGCAGTTACGCGAAGGGCCGAGAGACCCAGTACTTC.

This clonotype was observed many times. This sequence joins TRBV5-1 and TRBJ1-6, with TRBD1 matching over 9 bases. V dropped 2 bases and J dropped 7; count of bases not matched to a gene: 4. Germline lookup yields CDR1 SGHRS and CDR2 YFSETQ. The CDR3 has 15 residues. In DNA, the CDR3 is TGCGCCAGCAGCTTCTCCGGACAGGGGAATTCACCCCTCCACTTT. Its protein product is CASSFSGQGNSPLHF.

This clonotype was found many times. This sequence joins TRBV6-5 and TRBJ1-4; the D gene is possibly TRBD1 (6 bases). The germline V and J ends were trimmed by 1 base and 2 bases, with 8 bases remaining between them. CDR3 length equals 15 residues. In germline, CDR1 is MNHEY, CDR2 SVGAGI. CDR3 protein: CASSYLGGTNEKLFF. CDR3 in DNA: TGTGCCAGCAGTTACTTAGGGGGTACTAATGAAAAACTGTTTTTT.

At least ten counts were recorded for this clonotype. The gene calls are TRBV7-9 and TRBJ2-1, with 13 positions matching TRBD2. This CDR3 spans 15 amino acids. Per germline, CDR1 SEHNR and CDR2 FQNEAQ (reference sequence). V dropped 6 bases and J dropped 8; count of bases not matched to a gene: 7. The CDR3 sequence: CASRPGLAGVDEQFF. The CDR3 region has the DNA TGTGCCAGCAGACCTGGACTAGCGGGAGTGGATGAGCAGTTCTTC.